This TCR beta chain was documented in a study of blood T cell repertoires in COVID-19. As processed by the authors: For nucleated cells, counts were estimated from reference gene primer amplification. The data were produced by immunoSEQ multiplex PCR, yet TCRdb's version contains in-frame clones alone and is incomplete. The V and J calls and clone size were taken over from that table, and D and trimming were inferred from the DNA. The sample has around 300,000 clones; 75% to 95% are singletons. The CDR3 covers 15 residues. Germline CDR1 and CDR2: SQVTM and ANQGSEA. V lost 3 bases, J lost 2 bases, and 6 bases stayed unmatched. Patients of the Seattle cohort, enrolled during active infection, were followed longitudinally.

The receptor comes from a woman under 40 with COVID-19, enrolled during active disease. Source material: peripheral blood. The chain links TRBV29-1 to TRBJ2-3; 9 nucleotides line up with TRBD1. This CDR3 is CSVDGRTGATDTQYF. CDR3 sequence (DNA): TGCAGCGTTGACGGCCGGACAGGGGCCACAGATACGCAGTATTTT.